Below, 3 T cell receptor beta chains from the same sample are listed, as sequenced in a study of T cell clonality in common variable immunodeficiency. Clones were sequenced by immunoSEQ multiplex PCR, and TCRdb holds only the in-frame ones, with some missing. The sample presents under 40,000 clones, none singletons. Sequenced material: peripheral blood mononuclear cells. The receptors shown here come from a person between 18 and 69 years old in good health.

This clone occurred many times. The read terminates 3 residues ahead of where the CDR3 ends, so the germline J gene completes it. This chain uses TRBV18 with TRBJ1-2; possibly TRBD1 for D (5 bases). The V end lost 3 bases, the J end lost 6 bases, and 11 bases lay between the germline ends. The CDR3 loop spans 13 amino acids. Germline assignment: CDR1 KGHSH and CDR2 LQKENI. The sequenced part of the CDR3 DNA is TGTGCCAGCTCACCGCGGGGCGGGGATGGC. Its translation: CASSPRGGDG. In full, the CDR3 is CASSPRGGDGYTF.

This clone showed up many times. The CDR3 is cut off 3 residues early in the read; its end comes from the germline J gene. This rearrangement joins TRBV19 to TRBJ2-5, with 9 bases lining up with TRBD2. The CDR3 has 15 amino acids. After removal of 2 bases from V and 7 bases from J, the junction contained 8 bases not matched to a gene. Per germline, CDR1 LNHDA and CDR2 SQIVND (reference sequence). Incomplete CDR3 DNA: TGTGCCAGTAGTATATCTAGCGGGGCCCTCGGGACC. Translation: CASSISSGALGT. The entire CDR3 reads CASSISSGALGTQYF.

In this sample, this clone turned up many times. CDR3 sequence: CSARLMRGTGELFF. CDR3 bases read: TGCAGTGCCCGACTTATGCGTGGCACCGGGGAG. The chain couples TRBV20-1 to TRBJ2-2; D gene uncertain. With the read ending 3 residues before the CDR3 end, the germline J gene is used to fill in that end. This CDR3 region has 14 residues. V dropped 6 bases and J dropped 4 bases, with 15 bases sitting between them. Germline lookup yields CDR1 DFQATT and CDR2 SNEGSKA (reference sequence).